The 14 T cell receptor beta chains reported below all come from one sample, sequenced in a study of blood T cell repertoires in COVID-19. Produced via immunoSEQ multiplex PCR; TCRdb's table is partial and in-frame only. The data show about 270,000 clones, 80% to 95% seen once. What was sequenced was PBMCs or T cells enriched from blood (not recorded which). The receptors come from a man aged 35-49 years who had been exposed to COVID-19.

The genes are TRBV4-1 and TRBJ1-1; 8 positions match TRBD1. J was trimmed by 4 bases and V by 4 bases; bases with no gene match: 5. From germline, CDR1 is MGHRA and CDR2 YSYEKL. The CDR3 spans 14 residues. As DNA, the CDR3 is TGCGCCAGCAGCCCTGGACAGGGTTCCACTGAAGCTTTCTTT. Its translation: CASSPGQGSTEAFF.

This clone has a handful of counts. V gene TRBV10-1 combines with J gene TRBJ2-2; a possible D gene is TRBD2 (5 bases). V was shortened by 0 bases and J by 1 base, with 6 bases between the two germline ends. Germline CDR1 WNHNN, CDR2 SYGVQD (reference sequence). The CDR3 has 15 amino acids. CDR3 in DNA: TGCGCCAGCAGTGAGTCTGGACTGAACACCGGGGAGCTGTTTTTT. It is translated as CASSESGLNTGELFF.

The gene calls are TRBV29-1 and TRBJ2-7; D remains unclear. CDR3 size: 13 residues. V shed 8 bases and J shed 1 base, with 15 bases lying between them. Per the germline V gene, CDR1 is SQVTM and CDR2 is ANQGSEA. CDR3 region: CSYKPINSYEQYF. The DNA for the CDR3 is TGCAGCTATAAGCCGATTAATTCCTACGAGCAGTACTTC.

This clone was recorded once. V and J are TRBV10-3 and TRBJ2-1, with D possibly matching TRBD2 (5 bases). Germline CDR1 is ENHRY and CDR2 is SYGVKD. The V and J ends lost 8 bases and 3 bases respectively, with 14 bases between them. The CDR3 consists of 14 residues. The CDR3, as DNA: TGTGCCATCTCCCAAGCGGACTTCTACAATGAGCAGTTCTTC. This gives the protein CAISQADFYNEQFF.

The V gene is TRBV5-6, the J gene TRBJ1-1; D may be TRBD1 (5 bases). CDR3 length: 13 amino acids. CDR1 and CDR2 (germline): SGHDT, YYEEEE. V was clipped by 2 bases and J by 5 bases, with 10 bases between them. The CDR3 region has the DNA TGTGCCAGCAGCTTACGGGGGAGTACTGAAGCTTTCTTT. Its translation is CASSLRGSTEAFF.

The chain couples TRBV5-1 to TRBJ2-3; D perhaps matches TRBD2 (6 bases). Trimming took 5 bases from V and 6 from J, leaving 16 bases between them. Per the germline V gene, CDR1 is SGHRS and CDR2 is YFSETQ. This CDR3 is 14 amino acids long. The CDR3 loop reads CASRGGSMLDTQYF. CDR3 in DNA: TGCGCCAGCAGGGGGGGTAGTATGCTCGATACGCAGTATTTT.

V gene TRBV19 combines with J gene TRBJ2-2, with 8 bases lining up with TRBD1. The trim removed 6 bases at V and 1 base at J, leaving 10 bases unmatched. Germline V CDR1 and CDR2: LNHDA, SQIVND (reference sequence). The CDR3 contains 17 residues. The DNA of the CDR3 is TGTGCCAGTAGGATACTGACAGGGGTCGAGAACACCGGGGAGCTGTTTTTT. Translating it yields CASRILTGVENTGELFF.

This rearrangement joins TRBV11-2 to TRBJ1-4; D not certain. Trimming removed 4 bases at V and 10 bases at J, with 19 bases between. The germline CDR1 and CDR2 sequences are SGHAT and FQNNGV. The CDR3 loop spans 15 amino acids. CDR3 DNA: TGTGCCAGCAGCTCGGCCGGCGGAGGTTGGGTAAAACTGTTTTTT. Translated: CASSSAGGGWVKLFF.

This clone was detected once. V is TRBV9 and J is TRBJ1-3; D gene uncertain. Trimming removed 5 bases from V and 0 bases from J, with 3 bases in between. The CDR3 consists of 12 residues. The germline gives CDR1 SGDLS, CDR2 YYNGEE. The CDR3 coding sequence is TGTGCCAGCAGAGCCTCTGGAAACACCATATATTTT. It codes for CASRASGNTIYF.

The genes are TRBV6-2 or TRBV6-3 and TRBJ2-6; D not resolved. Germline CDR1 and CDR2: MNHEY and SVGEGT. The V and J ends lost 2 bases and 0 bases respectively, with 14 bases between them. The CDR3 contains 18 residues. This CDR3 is CASSYLTYFSSGANVLTF. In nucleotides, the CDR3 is TGTGCCAGCAGTTACCTCACGTATTTCAGCTCTGGGGCCAACGTCCTGACTTTC.

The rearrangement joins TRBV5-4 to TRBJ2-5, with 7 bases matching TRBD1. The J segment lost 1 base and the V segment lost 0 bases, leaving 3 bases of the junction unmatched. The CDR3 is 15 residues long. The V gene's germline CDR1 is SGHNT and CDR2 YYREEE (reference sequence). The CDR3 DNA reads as TGTGCCAGCAGCTTGGGCAGGGGGATCCAAGAGACCCAGTACTTC. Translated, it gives CASSLGRGIQETQYF.

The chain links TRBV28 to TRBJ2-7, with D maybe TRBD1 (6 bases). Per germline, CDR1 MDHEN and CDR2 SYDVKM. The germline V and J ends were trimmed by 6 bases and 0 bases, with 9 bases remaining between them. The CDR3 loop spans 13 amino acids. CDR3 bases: TGTGCCAGCAGACAGGGAAGCTCCTACGAGCAGTACTTC. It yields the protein CASRQGSSYEQYF.

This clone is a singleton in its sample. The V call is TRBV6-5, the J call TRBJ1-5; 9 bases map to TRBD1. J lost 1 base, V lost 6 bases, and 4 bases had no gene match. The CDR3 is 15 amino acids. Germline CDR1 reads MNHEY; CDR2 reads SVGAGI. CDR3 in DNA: TGTGCCAGCAGGGGACAGGGCAGAAGCAATCAGCCCCAGCATTTT. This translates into CASRGQGRSNQPQHF.

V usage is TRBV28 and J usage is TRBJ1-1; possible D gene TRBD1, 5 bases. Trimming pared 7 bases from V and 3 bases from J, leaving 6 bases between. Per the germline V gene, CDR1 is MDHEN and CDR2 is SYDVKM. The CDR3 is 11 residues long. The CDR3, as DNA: TGTGCCAGCAAAGGGGACACTGAAGCTTTCTTT. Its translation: CASKGDTEAFF.